The 27 T cell receptor beta chains reported below all come from one sample, sequenced in a study of cytomegalovirus exposure and HLA in healthy donors. TCRdb's copy holds only in-frame clones and misses some; the assay was immunoSEQ multiplex PCR. The data contain about 160,000 clones, roughly 90% of them seen just once; the ten biggest clones take up approximately 5%. The specimen was PBMCs. The receptors shown here come from a woman in her twenties or thirties in good health and CMV-seronegative.

V gene TRBV5-4 combines with J gene TRBJ2-7; no definite D call. Germline CDR1 SGHNT, CDR2 YYREEE (reference sequence). V was shortened by 3 bases and J by 2 bases, with 0 bases between the two germline ends. This CDR3 spans 10 amino acids. CDR3 sequence: CASSSYEQYF. The CDR3 DNA is TGTGCCAGCAGCTCCTACGAGCAGTACTTC.

The chain combines TRBV28 with TRBJ2-2; D possibly matches TRBD1 or TRBD2 (5 bases each). With 6 bases removed from V and 0 bases from J, the gap between germline ends came to 14 bases. This CDR3 spans 16 amino acids. Looked up from germline, CDR1 is MDHEN and CDR2 is SYDVKM. Here the CDR3 DNA reads TGTGCCAGCAGCCAACCGGGACGGACGAACACCGGGGAGCTGTTTTTT. Its protein is CASSQPGRTNTGELFF.

V is TRBV29-1 and J is TRBJ1-2, with 10 bases identical to TRBD1. This CDR3 is 11 amino acids long. Looked up from germline, CDR1 is SQVTM and CDR2 is ANQGSEA. Trimming took 6 bases from V and 6 from J; bases not matched to a gene: 1. The CDR3 nucleotides are TGCAGCGTCGGGACAGGGGATGGCTACACCTTC. It specifies CSVGTGDGYTF.

The chain combines TRBV7-8 with TRBJ1-1, with D tentatively TRBD1 (6 bases). The germline V gene encodes CDR1 SGHVS and CDR2 FQNEAQ. V was cut by 5 bases and J by 1 base, with 8 bases left in between. The CDR3 is 13 residues long. This chain's CDR3 is CASSLGQNTEAFF. Here the CDR3 DNA reads TGTGCCAGCAGCCTGGGACAGAACACTGAAGCTTTCTTT.

The chain combines TRBV7-2 with TRBJ2-1; TRBD2 matches 9 bases. Trimming removed 1 base from V and 3 bases from J; junction bases left unmatched: 4. This CDR3 has 16 amino acids. Germline V gives CDR1 SGHTA, CDR2 FQGNSA. DNA for the CDR3: TGTGCCAGCAGCTTAGAGGCTAGCGGGATCTACAATGAGCAGTTCTTC. Translated: CASSLEASGIYNEQFF.

The chain employs TRBV29-1 and TRBJ1-1; a possible D gene is TRBD1 (5 bases). V gave up 3 bases and J gave up 1 base, with 9 bases separating them. CDR3 length: 13 amino acids. Germline lookup yields CDR1 SQVTM and CDR2 ANQGSEA. Here the CDR3 DNA reads TGCAGCGTTGACCTAGGGACGAACACTGAAGCTTTCTTT. It translates to CSVDLGTNTEAFF.

The chain uses TRBV4-2 and TRBJ2-7, with 7 bases lining up with TRBD1. Germline CDR1 reads LGHNA; CDR2 reads YNFKEQ. The CDR3 has 16 residues. The V and J ends lost 0 bases and 0 bases, in that order; junction bases with no gene match: 5. The chain's CDR3 is CASSQERGRSSYEQYF. The CDR3 nucleotides read TGTGCCAGCAGCCAAGAGAGGGGGCGGTCCTCCTACGAGCAGTACTTC.

This chain's CDR3 is CAWDSSVSGNTIYF. DNA for the CDR3: TGTGCCTGGGATAGCAGTGTCTCTGGAAACACCATATATTTT. The chain combines TRBV30 with TRBJ1-3; D not resolved. Germline lookup yields CDR1 GTSNPN and CDR2 SVGIG (reference sequence). The CDR3 is made up of 14 amino acids. With 5 bases removed from V and 0 bases from J, the gap between germline ends came to 11 bases.

In this sample, this clone turned up a few times. The V call is TRBV6-1, the J call TRBJ1-2; D ambiguous. The CDR3 spans 10 residues. Germline CDR1 is MNHNS and CDR2 is SASEGT. V lost 1 base and J lost 7, with 1 base in between. The CDR3 DNA reads as TGTGCCAGCAGTGAAGGTGGCTACACCTTC. Translated: CASSEGGYTF.

V gene TRBV7-9 combines with J gene TRBJ2-7; D remains ambiguous. The CDR3 loop spans 16 amino acids. Germline CDR1 SEHNR, CDR2 FQNEAQ (reference sequence). V lost 0 bases to trimming and J lost 1 base, with 13 bases between them. The CDR3, as DNA: TGTGCCAGCAGCTTAGCTTCGGCAGGAAGGTCCTACGAGCAGTACTTC. Protein sequence: CASSLASAGRSYEQYF.

V usage is TRBV5-4 and J usage is TRBJ2-5; TRBD1 matches at 8 bases. Germline V CDR1 and CDR2: SGHNT, YYREEE (reference sequence). The CDR3 loop spans 13 amino acids. The J segment lost 11 bases and the V segment lost 4 bases, leaving 10 bases of the junction unmatched. The CDR3 region is CASSPGGPLEQYF. DNA of the CDR3: TGTGCCAGCAGCCCAGGGGGCCCCTTAGAGCAGTACTTC.

This clone appeared a single time. This chain joins TRBV30 and TRBJ2-7, with 9 bases that match TRBD2. V shed 5 bases, J shed 2 bases, and the junction held 4 bases outside the gene matches. Germline V gene sequence: CDR1 GTSNPN, CDR2 SVGIG (reference sequence). This CDR3 is built from 13 residues. The CDR3 loop reads CAWSGGRAYEQYF. CDR3 DNA: TGTGCCTGGTCGGGCGGGAGGGCCTACGAGCAGTACTTC.

This chain links TRBV27 with TRBJ2-5, with 15 bases matching TRBD2. The CDR3 extends over 17 amino acids. The J segment lost 3 bases and the V segment lost 4 bases, leaving 6 bases of the junction unmatched. Per the germline V gene, CDR1 is MNHEY and CDR2 is SMNVEV (reference sequence). The CDR3 bases are TGTGCCAGCAGTTCGTGGACTAGCGGGAGGGTTGAAGAGACCCAGTACTTC. It specifies CASSSWTSGRVEETQYF.

This chain links TRBV4-3 with TRBJ2-7, with a tentative D call TRBD1 (6 bases). The CDR3 has 17 residues. Trimming left V 8 bases short and J 0 bases short, with 23 bases between. The V gene's germline CDR1 is LGHNA and CDR2 YSLEER. The CDR3 region has the DNA TGCGCCAGCCGGAGCACCCCGGGACATCCCAACTCCTACGAGCAGTACTTC. Translation: CASRSTPGHPNSYEQYF.

CDR3 amino acids: CASSRGLYEQYF. CDR3 bases: TGTGCCAGCAGCCGCGGTCTCTACGAGCAGTACTTC. The V call is TRBV2, the J call TRBJ2-7; D ambiguous. Per germline, CDR1 SNHLY and CDR2 FYNNEI. The CDR3 is made up of 12 amino acids. V lost 6 bases and J lost 3, with 9 bases in between.

This clone was seen once. V is TRBV5-1 and J is TRBJ2-5; 8 bases align to TRBD1. With V trimmed by 3 bases and J by 4 bases, 8 bases remained unmatched. Germline CDR1 is SGHRS and CDR2 is YFSETQ. The CDR3 has 15 amino acids. The DNA of the CDR3 is TGCGCCAGCAGCTGGATGGGACAGGAAATAGAGACCCAGTACTTC. This translates into CASSWMGQEIETQYF.

J is TRBJ2-3 and V is TRBV5-1; D is unresolved. Looked up from germline, CDR1 is SGHRS and CDR2 is YFSETQ. The germline V and J ends were trimmed by 4 bases and 0 bases, with 15 bases remaining between them. The CDR3 consists of 16 residues. In nucleotides, the CDR3 is TGCGCCAGCAGCATACCAATGAACCCTAGCACAGATACGCAGTATTTT. Protein product: CASSIPMNPSTDTQYF.

The chain joins TRBV7-9 to TRBJ2-7; tentative D call: TRBD1 (6 bases). The germline V gene encodes CDR1 SEHNR and CDR2 FQNEAQ (reference sequence). The CDR3 totals 14 residues. Between the trimmed V and J ends, which lost 1 base and 2 bases, there was a span of 9 bases. CDR3 DNA: TGTGCCAGCAGCTTAGAGGGGGTTGCCTACGAGCAGTACTTC. Translation gives CASSLEGVAYEQYF. The full variable domain, its missing parts supplied by reference TRBV7-9 and TRBJ2-7, is DTGVSQNPRHKITKRGQNVTFRCDPISEHNRLYWYRQTLGQGPEFLTYFQNEAQLEKSRLLSDRFSAERPKGSFSTLEIQRTEQGDSAMYLCASSLEGVAYEQYFGPGTRLTVT.

J is TRBJ2-7 and V is TRBV6-1; 12 positions match TRBD1. After removal of 4 bases from V and 0 bases from J, the junction contained 16 bases not matched to a gene. CDR1 is MNHNS and CDR2 is SASEGT in the germline V gene. CDR3 length equals 20 residues. CDR3 loop: CASSANQGTGGSGGSYEQYF. In DNA, the CDR3 is TGTGCCAGCAGTGCCAACCAAGGGACAGGGGGCTCAGGTGGCTCCTACGAGCAGTACTTC.

The chain couples TRBV6-1 to TRBJ2-7; TRBD1 is a possible D gene (6 bases). Germline V gene data show CDR1 as MNHNS and CDR2 as SASEGT. The CDR3 contains 14 residues. Trimming removed 5 bases from V and 4 bases from J, with 15 bases in between. The CDR3 region is CASSSPGHTYEQYF. CDR3 coding DNA: TGTGCCAGCAGTTCGCCGGGACACACATACGAGCAGTACTTC.

The CDR3 is CASSIRLAGGPREQYF. The CDR3 DNA sequence: TGTGCCAGTAGTATAAGGCTAGCGGGAGGGCCTCGGGAGCAGTACTTC. V and J are TRBV19 and TRBJ2-7; 12 bases map to TRBD2. This CDR3 is 16 amino acids long. The trim removed 2 bases at V and 7 bases at J, leaving 9 bases unmatched. Germline CDR1 LNHDA, CDR2 SQIVND (reference sequence). The whole variable domain, filled in from reference TRBV19 and TRBJ2-7, reads DGGITQSPKYLFRKEGQNVTLSCEQNLNHDAMYWYRQDPGQGLRLIYYSQIVNDFQKGDIAEGYSVSREKKESFPLTVTSAQKNPTAFYLCASSIRLAGGPREQYFGPGTRLTVT.

The rearrangement uses TRBV6-4 and TRBJ2-1; TRBD2 matches at 7 bases. The germline V gene has CDR1 MRHNA and CDR2 SNTAGT. CDR3 size: 13 residues. The junction had 2 bases not matched to a gene; V was cut back by 4 bases and J by 5 bases. CDR3 protein: CASSVAGNNEQFF. CDR3 nucleotides: TGTGCCAGCAGTGTAGCGGGCAACAATGAGCAGTTCTTC.

V usage is TRBV5-5 and J usage is TRBJ2-5; maybe TRBD1 (6 bases). Per the germline V gene, CDR1 is SGHKS and CDR2 is YYEKEE (reference sequence). Trimming removed 3 bases from V and 5 bases from J, with 17 bases in between. This CDR3 has 15 amino acids. CDR3 DNA sequence: TGTGCCAGCAGCTCTACTTTATGGGGGCGGGAGACCCAGTACTTC. Protein sequence: CASSSTLWGRETQYF. Based on the CDR3 plus reference TRBV5-5 and TRBJ2-5, the full variable domain is DAGVTQSPTHLIKTRGQQVTLRCSPISGHKSVSWYQQVLGQGPQFIFQYYEKEERGRGNFPDRFSARQFPNYSSELNVNALLLGDSALYLCASSSTLWGRETQYFGPGTRLLVL.

This clone appeared once. The chain joins TRBV4-3 to TRBJ2-3, with D possibly matching TRBD1 (5 bases). The V end was cut by 4 bases, the J end by 2 bases, with 10 bases between. CDR1 LGHNA and CDR2 YSLEER come from the germline V gene. The CDR3 runs 14 residues. The CDR3 loop reads CASSRQGATDTQYF. As DNA, the CDR3 is TGCGCCAGCAGCCGACAAGGGGCCACAGATACGCAGTATTTT.

This chain joins TRBV12-5 and TRBJ2-7; D is uncertain. The CDR3 totals 14 residues. Trimming took 4 bases from V and 2 from J, leaving 12 bases between them. Germline assignment: CDR1 LGHNT and CDR2 FRNRAP. DNA for the CDR3: TGTGCTAGTGGTTCCCTGACATATCCCTACGAGCAGTACTTC. This gives the protein CASGSLTYPYEQYF.

This rearrangement joins TRBV10-1 to TRBJ1-2; D may be TRBD1 (5 bases). The V gene's germline CDR1 is WNHNN and CDR2 SYGVQD (reference sequence). V was trimmed by 2 bases and J by 6 bases, leaving 22 bases between them. CDR3 length: 17 amino acids. The DNA of the CDR3 is TGCGCCAGCAGTGAGACGGGGACGGGAGCCCTCTACGATGGCTACACCTTC. This translates into CASSETGTGALYDGYTF.

This chain's CDR3 is CATSERDSGLDGYTF. CDR3 bases: TGTGCCACCAGCGAGCGGGACAGTGGTCTTGATGGCTACACCTTC. This chain joins TRBV15 and TRBJ1-2; 7 positions agree with TRBD1. The CDR3 loop spans 15 amino acids. V dropped 5 bases and J dropped 6; count of bases not matched to a gene: 12. Germline values: CDR1 LNHNV, CDR2 YYDKDF (reference sequence).